This T cell receptor beta chain appears in the sequencing data of a study of cytomegalovirus exposure and HLA in healthy donors. As for the study in general: Most genotyped donors, around 78% of roughly 400, had Caucasian-associated genetic ancestry. Study conclusions and caveats: Looking again later, the authors saw that most CMV-associated TCR beta chains seemed HLA-restricted.

PCR involved 60 Vbeta and 13 Jbeta primers. Sequencing used immunoSEQ multiplex PCR; TCRdb keeps in-frame clones, though not all of them. The sample contains around 100,000 clones, 70% to 80% of which appear only once. Note on this clone: Its antigen is undetermined.

This CDR3 has 16 amino acids. Germline loops: CDR1 ENHRY, CDR2 SYGVKD. Germline trimming cut 4 bases from V and 2 bases from J; bases unmatched to any gene: 9. Sequencing was carried out using PBMCs. The TCR comes from a man aged 45-65 years in good health and CMV-seropositive. The rearrangement links TRBV10-3 to TRBJ2-7; TRBD2 matches 9 bases. CDR3 nucleotides: TGTGCCATCAGTGGGGCTAGCGGGGTGAAGGCCTACGAGCAGTACTTC. Translation: CAISGASGVKAYEQYF.